The rows below give T cell receptor beta chains drawn from one sample of a study of T cells in Graves' hyperthyroidism and ophthalmopathy. Each CDR3 protein gets one entry after TCRdb re-called the multiplex PCR reads with MiXCR. The sample lists 490,000 or so distinct CDR3 sequences; roughly 45% were seen once. The sample consisted of peripheral blood or thyroid tissue (not recorded which). The origin of the receptors is an adult woman with Graves' disease, either hyperthyroidism or ophthalmopathy (not recorded which). Each CDR3 is given with its conserved first and last residue. D genes are given only for firm matches. Only some rows state a clone size, as once, few, many or a class for expanded clones.

v_call	d_call	clone_size	j_call	cdr3_nt	cdr3_aa
TRBV7-9	NA	NA	TRBJ1-1	TGTGCCAGCAGCTTCCCCACGGAGGGATGGGACACTGAAGCTTTCTTT	CASSFPTEGWDTEAFF
TRBV4-2	NA	NA	TRBJ1-1	TGTGCCAGCAGCCTCCGGGCCCGGGCAAACACTGAAGCTTTCTTT	CASSLRARANTEAFF
TRBV27	TRBD2	NA	TRBJ2-5	TGTGCCAGCCACAAACTAGCGGGAGGGCAACAAGAGACCCAGTACTTC	CASHKLAGGQQETQYF
TRBV7-2	NA	NA	TRBJ1-6	TGCGCCAGCAGCCCAGGACAGCTTGGGTCACCCCTCCACTTT	CASSPGQLGSPLHF
TRBV20-1	NA	NA	TRBJ1-2	TGCAGTGCTAGTCTTGACAGCTTTCAGGGCTACACCTTC	CSASLDSFQGYTF
TRBV7-9	NA	many	TRBJ2-5	TGTGCCAGCAGCTTAGAATCGGGAACGGGGGAGACCCAGTACTTC	CASSLESGTGETQYF
TRBV28	TRBD1	many	TRBJ1-3	TGTGCCAGCAGTCCAGGGGGCGCAATAGATGGAAACACCATATATTTT	CASSPGGAIDGNTIYF
TRBV15	NA	NA	TRBJ1-1	TGTGCCACCAGCAGAGATGAAACCCTCTCTGAAGCTTTCTTT	CATSRDETLSEAFF
TRBV10-3	TRBD1	few	TRBJ1-1	TGTGTCACCGGGGACAGATTGAACACTGAAGCTTTCTTT	CVTGDRLNTEAFF
TRBV11-1	TRBD1	NA	TRBJ1-4	TGTGCCAGCAGCATTCTAGGACAGGGAGGCAATGAAAAACTGTTTTTT	CASSILGQGGNEKLFF
TRBV10-3	NA	NA	TRBJ2-5	TGTGCCATCAGTGGGGAACAGGAGACCCAGTACTTC	CAISGEQETQYF
TRBV7-2	NA	NA	TRBJ2-5	TGTGCCAGCAGCTTAAGAGTGGTGCAAGAGACCCAGTACTTC	CASSLRVVQETQYF